These T cell receptor beta chains were read from a single sample in a study of blood T cell repertoires in COVID-19. The repertoire was sequenced with immunoSEQ multiplex PCR; TCRdb's copy has only in-frame clones and lacks some. The data hold about 34,000 clones, with 60% to 80% observed a single time. The sequenced material came from peripheral blood. These receptors were taken from a human donor in a cohort sampled during active COVID-19. Both conserved end residues are part of each CDR3. D genes are given only for firm matches. The size field is filled for only some rows; it gives once, few, many or a size class.

>TRBV11-2|TRBJ1-1|NA|once
TGTGCCAGCAGCTTAGCAGGACATGCCACTGAAGCTTTCTTT
CASSLAGHATEAFF
>TRBV15|TRBJ2-7|NA|NA
TGTGCCACCAGCAGTAGCAGGGGACCCTACGAGCAGTACTTC
CATSSSRGPYEQYF
>TRBV7-9|TRBJ2-3|NA|medium-sized
TGTGCCAGCAGCCCCTTATCAGATACGCAGTATTTT
CASSPLSDTQYF
>TRBV7-9|TRBJ2-5|NA|NA
TGTGCCAGCAGTCTCGGGGGTTGGCCTGTGGGGACCCAGTACTTC
CASSLGGWPVGTQYF
>TRBV7-2|TRBJ2-7|NA|once
TGTGCCAGCAGCTTTTCGGACAGTGCCTACGAGCAGTACTTC
CASSFSDSAYEQYF
>TRBV7-9|TRBJ2-2|TRBD1|NA
TGTGCCAGCACAATGACAGGGGCGAACACCGGGGAGCTGTTTTTT
CASTMTGANTGELFF
>TRBV13|TRBJ1-5|TRBD1|once
TGTGCCAGCAGCACGAAGGGGGCCCAGCCCCAGCATTTT
CASSTKGAQPQHF
>TRBV5-4|TRBJ2-3|TRBD2|NA
TGTGCCAGCAGCACGGTGACTAGCGCCTCGCAGTATTTT
CASSTVTSASQYF
>TRBV5-1|TRBJ1-6|NA|few
TGCGCCAGCAGCTTGGCCCCCGGGACAACCAATTCACCCCTCCACTTT
CASSLAPGTTNSPLHF
>TRBV19|TRBJ1-5|TRBD1|NA
TGTGCCAGTAGTTCGACAGGGGCCAATCAGCCCCAGCATTTT
CASSSTGANQPQHF
>TRBV10-3|TRBJ2-3|NA|NA
TGTGCCACCAAACTAGTAAGCGCAGATACGCAGTATTTT
CATKLVSADTQYF
>TRBV28|TRBJ1-5|TRBD1|NA
TGTGCCAGCAGTTTAGGTTCGGACAGGCTCAATCAGCCCCAGCATTTT
CASSLGSDRLNQPQHF
>TRBV5-1|TRBJ2-7|TRBD1|NA
TGCGCCAGCAGCTTGTCAGGGGGCTACGAGCAGTACTTC
CASSLSGGYEQYF
>TRBV20-1|TRBJ2-2|TRBD1|NA
TGCAGTGCTAGTAAACAGGGGGCGAACACCGGGGAGCTGTTTTTT
CSASKQGANTGELFF
>TRBV5-4|TRBJ2-2|NA|NA
TGTGCCAGCAGCTTGGCCCGGGGGGAGCTGTTTTTT
CASSLARGELFF
>TRBV29-1|TRBJ1-2|NA|NA
TGCAGCGTTTCTGAGGGAAGCGGCTACACCTTC
CSVSEGSGYTF
>TRBV29-1|TRBJ1-5|TRBD1|NA
TGCAGCGTCGGGACAGGGTTGGGTCAGCCCCAGCATTTT
CSVGTGLGQPQHF
>TRBV7-2|TRBJ1-5|TRBD1|NA
TGTGCCAGCAGTGCCTGGGACAGACTTCAGCCCCAGCATTTT
CASSAWDRLQPQHF
>TRBV2|TRBJ1-5|TRBD1|NA
TGTGCCAGCAGTCCGGACAGGGGGTACAATCAGCCCCAGCATTTT
CASSPDRGYNQPQHF
>TRBV5-1|TRBJ1-2|NA|once
TGCGCCAGCAGCTTGGTTTTAGCCTCAAATGGCTACACCTTC
CASSLVLASNGYTF
>TRBV10-2|TRBJ2-3|NA|NA
TGCGCCAGCAGTCTGGAGGGGCCGGCTTCGCAGTATTTT
CASSLEGPASQYF
>TRBV11-1|TRBJ1-1|TRBD1|NA
TGTGCCAGCAACCGGGGGTTGGGACAGGGACCGGAAGCTTTCTTT
CASNRGLGQGPEAFF
>TRBV27|TRBJ1-1|TRBD1|NA
TGTGCCAGCATATACAGGGGAGGACGTTTTGCAGCAGCTTTCTTT
CASIYRGGRFAAAFF
>TRBV29-1|TRBJ1-2|TRBD1|NA
TGCAGCGTTGAAACCCGGGACAGGGGTGGCTATGGCTACACCTTC
CSVETRDRGGYGYTF
>TRBV5-1|TRBJ2-1|TRBD2|NA
TGCGCCAGCAGCCCAATAGCGGGGGGTACCAATGAGCAGTTCTTC
CASSPIAGGTNEQFF
>TRBV7-3|TRBJ2-1|TRBD2|NA
TGTGCCAGCAGCTTAACCGGACTAGGTTCCTACAATGAGCAGTTCTTC
CASSLTGLGSYNEQFF
>TRBV24-1|TRBJ2-7|NA|NA
TGTGCCACCGGCTCGAACAGCCCCTACGAGCAGTACTTC
CATGSNSPYEQYF
>TRBV28|TRBJ1-1|NA|NA
TGTGCCAGCAGTTTCCCGCCGGTGGCTGAAGCTTTCTTT
CASSFPPVAEAFF
>TRBV7-2|TRBJ2-3|NA|NA
TGTGCCAGTTCCTTCCCCGAGGGTACGCAGTATTTT
CASSFPEGTQYF
>TRBV4-1|TRBJ1-6|NA|NA
TGCGCCAGCAGCCAAGTACAGGGAACCTATAATTCACCCCTCCACTTT
CASSQVQGTYNSPLHF
>TRBV2|TRBJ2-1|NA|many
TGTGCCAGCAGTTCCAGGGTGCCCTACAATGAGCAGTTCTTC
CASSSRVPYNEQFF
>TRBV4-2|TRBJ2-1|TRBD2|NA
TGTGCCAGCAGCCAAGATAATAGCGGGGGGTACTACAATGAGCAGTTCTTC
CASSQDNSGGYYNEQFF
>TRBV19|TRBJ2-2|TRBD1|few
TGTGCCAGTAGTATTTTGTTTCGTTTAGGGGACAGGGCGAACACCGGGGAGCTGTTTTTT
CASSILFRLGDRANTGELFF
>TRBV19|TRBJ2-5|TRBD1|NA
TGTGCCAGTAGTATAGTGGCAGGGGGCTTCCAAGAGACCCAGTACTTC
CASSIVAGGFQETQYF
>TRBV30|TRBJ2-6|TRBD1|few
TGTGCCTGGAGAGGGCAGGGGGCTACTGGGGCCAACGTCCTGACTTTC
CAWRGQGATGANVLTF
>TRBV18|TRBJ2-5|NA|NA
TGTGCCAGCTCACTGACCGCGTCGGGACACCGTCAAGAGACCCAGTACTTC
CASSLTASGHRQETQYF
>TRBV3-1/TRBV3-2|TRBJ2-7|NA|NA
TGTGCCAGCAGCCTTTATCCCGATCAGGGAGGGCAGTACTTC
CASSLYPDQGGQYF